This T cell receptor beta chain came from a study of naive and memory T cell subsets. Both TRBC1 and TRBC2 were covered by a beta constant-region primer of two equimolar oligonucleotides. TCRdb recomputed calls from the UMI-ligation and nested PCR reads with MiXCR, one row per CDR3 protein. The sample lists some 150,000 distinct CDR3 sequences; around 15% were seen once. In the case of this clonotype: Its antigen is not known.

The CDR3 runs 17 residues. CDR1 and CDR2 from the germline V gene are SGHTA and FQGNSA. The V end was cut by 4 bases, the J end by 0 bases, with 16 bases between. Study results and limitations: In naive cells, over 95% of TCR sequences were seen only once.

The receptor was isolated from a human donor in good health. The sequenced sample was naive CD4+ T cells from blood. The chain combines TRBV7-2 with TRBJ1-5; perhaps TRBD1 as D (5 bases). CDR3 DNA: TGTGCCAGCAGCTCCCCTTTGAGGGGCACTAGCAATCAGCCCCAGCATTTT. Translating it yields CASSSPLRGTSNQPQHF.